The present entry profiles one T cell receptor beta chain with its context. Antigen: not known. This sequence may be a read error, since a much larger clone differs from it by one base. Time point indicated: newly diagnosed GD, antithyroid drugs for less than 3 months. The TCR library was prepared using RNA isolated from PBMCs. American Thyroid Association guidelines served as the basis for diagnosing Graves' disease. These data are taken from a study of regulatory T cells in long-lasting Graves disease. Study results and limitations: Persistent disease favored TRBV28, TRBJ1-2 and TRBJ2-5. Small numbers of samples may have cut accuracy.

Combining iRepertoire HTBI primers with Arm-PCR of CDR3 regions, the authors built TCR beta libraries. TCRdb re-called the multiplex PCR reads through MiXCR, storing one row per CDR3 protein. The sample includes 400,000 to 450,000 distinct CDR3 sequences, about 15% of them seen just once. Germline-derived CDR1 and CDR2 are MNHEY and SVGEGT. The length of the CDR3 is 17 residues. The same data also went into a second study, on T cells in Graves' hyperthyroidism and ophthalmopathy. That publication notes: Carried out on the TCR CDR3, a first-round RT-PCR used the HTBI primer set.

The chain has TRBV6-2 or TRBV6-3 and TRBJ2-3; 14 bases fit TRBD2. The J call may be mistaken, given a closer DNA end match to TRBJ2-5. The specimen was peripheral blood mononuclear cells (PBMCs), collected at new diagnosis, from a patient treated with antithyroid drugs. The sequence came from a young woman with Graves disease. This CDR3 reads CASSCPRTSGRIETQYF. DNA of the CDR3: TGTGCCAGCAGTTGCCCGCGGACTAGCGGGAGGATAGAGACCCAGTACTTC.